Listed below are T cell receptor beta chains from one sample, sequenced in a study of response to subunit inactivated influenza vaccine. TCRdb reanalysed the RT-PCR reads using MiXCR and keeps one entry per CDR3 protein. The sample contains some 500,000 distinct CDR3 sequences, approximately 17% of which appear only once. This sample comprised CD4+ T cells sorted from PBMCs, obtained roughly 24 months after vaccination. These TCRs come from a man aged 45-69 years who received an inactivated influenza vaccine. Each CDR3 is given with its conserved first and last residue. Each record gives: V gene, J gene, D gene, clone size, CDR3 DNA, CDR3 protein. A D gene is named only where the DNA matches it firmly. Clone size is shown for a subset of rows, as once, few, many or a class of expanded clone.

v_call: TRBV20-1; j_call: TRBJ2-1; d_call: .; clone_size: .; cdr3_nt: TGCAGTGCTTCCAGCCCTAGCGAGTTTATCAATGAGCAGTTCTTC; cdr3_aa: CSASSPSEFINEQFF
v_call: TRBV20-1; j_call: TRBJ2-7; d_call: .; clone_size: .; cdr3_nt: TGCAGTGCTCCTCTGACAGGCTACGAGCAGTACTTC; cdr3_aa: CSAPLTGYEQYF
v_call: TRBV6-2/TRBV6-3; j_call: TRBJ2-3; d_call: .; clone_size: .; cdr3_nt: TGTGCCAGCACCCTCCCCGGGACAGATACGCAGTATTTT; cdr3_aa: CASTLPGTDTQYF
v_call: TRBV18; j_call: TRBJ2-7; d_call: TRBD2; clone_size: .; cdr3_nt: TGTGCCAGCTCACCAAGGTCGACCCGGGAGGACCACGAGCAGTACTTC; cdr3_aa: CASSPRSTREDHEQYF
v_call: TRBV4-3; j_call: TRBJ2-7; d_call: .; clone_size: few; cdr3_nt: TGCGCCAGCAGCCATTACGAGCAGTACTTC; cdr3_aa: CASSHYEQYF
v_call: TRBV20-1; j_call: TRBJ2-2; d_call: .; clone_size: .; cdr3_nt: TGCAGTGCTAGAGTCCCCGACGGGAACACCGGGGAGCTGTTTTTT; cdr3_aa: CSARVPDGNTGELFF
v_call: TRBV20-1; j_call: TRBJ1-6; d_call: .; clone_size: .; cdr3_nt: TGCAGTGCTAGTGGCAGGGTAAATTCACCCCTCCACTTT; cdr3_aa: CSASGRVNSPLHF
v_call: TRBV9; j_call: TRBJ2-2; d_call: TRBD1; clone_size: few; cdr3_nt: TGTGCCAGCAGCGTAGGGGCAGGGGGAGCCGGGGAGCTGTTTTTT; cdr3_aa: CASSVGAGGAGELFF
v_call: TRBV5-1; j_call: TRBJ2-7; d_call: .; clone_size: few; cdr3_nt: TGCGCCAGCAGCTTGGCCACAGGGGAGCAGTACTTC; cdr3_aa: CASSLATGEQYF
v_call: TRBV4-1; j_call: TRBJ2-5; d_call: .; clone_size: few; cdr3_nt: TGCGCCAGCAGCCCAGGGTTCCGCCAAGAGACCCAGTACTTC; cdr3_aa: CASSPGFRQETQYF
v_call: TRBV18; j_call: TRBJ2-5; d_call: TRBD2; clone_size: .; cdr3_nt: TGTGCCAGCTCACCTCCGGCGGGGGGCCAAAGGACCCAGTACTTC; cdr3_aa: CASSPPAGGQRTQYF
v_call: TRBV7-8; j_call: TRBJ2-5; d_call: .; clone_size: .; cdr3_nt: TGTGCCAGCAGCTTCCAGGGGCGGGGCCAAGAGACCCAGTACTTC; cdr3_aa: CASSFQGRGQETQYF
v_call: TRBV10-3; j_call: TRBJ2-7; d_call: .; clone_size: .; cdr3_nt: TGTGCCATCAGTGAGTATGACACTGGCGGTATTTCGTACTTC; cdr3_aa: CAISEYDTGGISYF
v_call: TRBV11-2; j_call: TRBJ2-2; d_call: .; clone_size: few; cdr3_nt: TGTGCCAGCAGCTTACGGTCACAGAACACCGGGGAGCTGTTTTTT; cdr3_aa: CASSLRSQNTGELFF
v_call: TRBV6-1; j_call: TRBJ1-4; d_call: .; clone_size: few; cdr3_nt: TGTGCCAGCCGCACCACAGGGACGTTCGCAAAACTGTTTTTT; cdr3_aa: CASRTTGTFAKLFF
v_call: TRBV18; j_call: TRBJ1-5; d_call: TRBD1; clone_size: .; cdr3_nt: TGTGCCAGCTCAAGATCACAGGGGGGCAATCAGCCCCAGCATTTT; cdr3_aa: CASSRSQGGNQPQHF
v_call: TRBV11-2; j_call: TRBJ2-1; d_call: .; clone_size: .; cdr3_nt: TGTGCCAGCAGCTCTGGGGCCAGGGATGAGCAGTTCTTC; cdr3_aa: CASSSGARDEQFF
v_call: TRBV3-1; j_call: TRBJ2-3; d_call: .; clone_size: few; cdr3_nt: TGTGCCAGCAGCCAAGGTTCTAGCTTCGGCACAGATACGCAGTATTTT; cdr3_aa: CASSQGSSFGTDTQYF
v_call: TRBV24-1; j_call: TRBJ2-1; d_call: .; clone_size: .; cdr3_nt: TGTGCCACCAGTGATTTGAACGGGGATGCCAGCTCCTACAATGAGCAGTTCTTC; cdr3_aa: CATSDLNGDASSYNEQFF
v_call: TRBV4-2; j_call: TRBJ2-1; d_call: TRBD2; clone_size: .; cdr3_nt: TGTGCCAGCAGCCAAGATATAGGACTAGCATCCAATGAGCAGTTCTTC; cdr3_aa: CASSQDIGLASNEQFF
v_call: TRBV2; j_call: TRBJ1-2; d_call: .; clone_size: few; cdr3_nt: TGTGCCAGCAGTGAAAGGAAGGAGGGCTATGGCTACACCTTC; cdr3_aa: CASSERKEGYGYTF
v_call: TRBV4-3; j_call: TRBJ1-2; d_call: .; clone_size: .; cdr3_nt: TGCGCCAGCAGCCAAGGCCTCCGGCGAGGAGCTGGCTACACCTTC; cdr3_aa: CASSQGLRRGAGYTF
v_call: TRBV5-1; j_call: TRBJ2-2; d_call: TRBD2; clone_size: many; cdr3_nt: TGCGCCAGCAGCTTGCTAGCGGGGCCAAACACCGGGGAGCTGTTTTTT; cdr3_aa: CASSLLAGPNTGELFF
v_call: TRBV5-1; j_call: TRBJ2-5; d_call: TRBD2; clone_size: few; cdr3_nt: TGCGCCAGCAGCTCCCAAGCGGGGAGAGGAGAGACCCAGTACTTC; cdr3_aa: CASSSQAGRGETQYF
v_call: TRBV6-1; j_call: TRBJ2-5; d_call: .; clone_size: .; cdr3_nt: TGTGCCAGCCCCTCGGGCAGAAAAGAGACCCAGTACTTC; cdr3_aa: CASPSGRKETQYF
v_call: TRBV4-3; j_call: TRBJ2-2; d_call: .; clone_size: .; cdr3_nt: TGCGCCAGCAGCCAAGGGCTAGTCCAAAACGCCGGGGAGCTGTTTTTT; cdr3_aa: CASSQGLVQNAGELFF
v_call: TRBV20-1; j_call: TRBJ2-3; d_call: .; clone_size: few; cdr3_nt: TGCAGTGCTAGTTCTAGCGCGGGCTTGACAGATACGCAGTATTTT; cdr3_aa: CSASSSAGLTDTQYF
v_call: TRBV20-1; j_call: TRBJ2-3; d_call: TRBD2; clone_size: .; cdr3_nt: TGCTGTGCTAGCGGGGGGAGCACAGATACGCAGTATTTT; cdr3_aa: CCASGGSTDTQYF
v_call: TRBV12-3/TRBV12-4; j_call: TRBJ2-2; d_call: TRBD2; clone_size: many; cdr3_nt: TGTGCCAGCAGCCCCCTCGAGACTAGCGGGAGGGCCGCCGGGGAGCTGTTTTTT; cdr3_aa: CASSPLETSGRAAGELFF
v_call: TRBV6-2/TRBV6-3; j_call: TRBJ2-7; d_call: .; clone_size: .; cdr3_nt: TGTGCCACCAAGCCGTTTTCAGGGACTCCCCACGAGCAGTACTTC; cdr3_aa: CATKPFSGTPHEQYF
v_call: TRBV5-6; j_call: TRBJ1-1; d_call: TRBD1; clone_size: .; cdr3_nt: TGTGCCAGCAGCCGAAGACAGGGGCTGAACACTGAAGCTTTCTTT; cdr3_aa: CASSRRQGLNTEAFF
v_call: TRBV5-4; j_call: TRBJ2-1; d_call: TRBD1; clone_size: .; cdr3_nt: TGTGCCAGCAGCTTTGGACAGGGTGTTGAGCAGTTCTTC; cdr3_aa: CASSFGQGVEQFF
v_call: TRBV5-6; j_call: TRBJ2-7; d_call: .; clone_size: .; cdr3_nt: TGTGCCAGCGGCTTGGGACAAGGGTTTAGGTACTTC; cdr3_aa: CASGLGQGFRYF
v_call: TRBV12-3/TRBV12-4; j_call: TRBJ2-7; d_call: .; clone_size: .; cdr3_nt: TGTGCCAGCACTTTAGGTGGCGAGCAGTACTTC; cdr3_aa: CASTLGGEQYF
v_call: TRBV5-1; j_call: TRBJ1-1; d_call: .; clone_size: once; cdr3_nt: TGCGCCAGCAGCTCTATTGGTCATGACACTGAAGCTTTCTTT; cdr3_aa: CASSSIGHDTEAFF
v_call: TRBV5-1; j_call: TRBJ2-7; d_call: TRBD2; clone_size: few; cdr3_nt: TGCGCCAGCAGCTTAAATAGCGGGTACGAGCAGTACTTC; cdr3_aa: CASSLNSGYEQYF
v_call: TRBV7-8; j_call: TRBJ2-2; d_call: .; clone_size: many; cdr3_nt: TGTGCCAGCAGCTTAATTTCTACAGGGGGGGAGCTGTTTTTT; cdr3_aa: CASSLISTGGELFF
v_call: TRBV4-2; j_call: TRBJ2-2; d_call: .; clone_size: few; cdr3_nt: TGTGCCAGCAGCCAAGAGCCTCGGGACGGGGAGCTGTTTTTT; cdr3_aa: CASSQEPRDGELFF
v_call: TRBV12-3/TRBV12-4; j_call: TRBJ1-6; d_call: TRBD1; clone_size: .; cdr3_nt: TGTGCCAGCAGGGGGACAGGGCATTCACCCCTCCACTTT; cdr3_aa: CASRGTGHSPLHF
v_call: TRBV7-2; j_call: TRBJ2-7; d_call: TRBD1; clone_size: .; cdr3_nt: TGTGCCAGCAGCGGCTGGGACAGACGCTACGAGCAGTACTTC; cdr3_aa: CASSGWDRRYEQYF
v_call: TRBV10-3; j_call: TRBJ2-3; d_call: .; clone_size: .; cdr3_nt: TGTGCCATCAATGGGGGGCCCGATGATACGCAGTATTTT; cdr3_aa: CAINGGPDDTQYF
v_call: TRBV4-1; j_call: TRBJ2-1; d_call: TRBD1; clone_size: few; cdr3_nt: TGCGCCAGCAGCCACCTCGGACAGGGATCCTACAATGAGCAGTTCTTC; cdr3_aa: CASSHLGQGSYNEQFF